The 22 T cell receptor beta chains below come from one sample, sequenced in a study of blood T cell repertoires in COVID-19. Produced via immunoSEQ multiplex PCR; TCRdb's table is partial and in-frame only. The sample carries roughly 210,000 clones, less than 90% recorded once. Input material: peripheral blood. These receptors were obtained from a woman over 75 with COVID-19, enrolled during active disease.

The chain is built from TRBV2 and TRBJ2-6; TRBD1 matches 9 bases. This CDR3 has 16 amino acids. V was pared by 9 bases and J by 0 bases, with 6 bases of the junction left unmatched. Looked up from germline, CDR1 is SNHLY and CDR2 is FYNNEI. The CDR3 spells CASTGGVGSGANVLTF. For the CDR3, the DNA is TGTGCCAGTACAGGGGGCGTTGGCTCTGGGGCCAACGTCCTGACTTTC.

The gene calls are TRBV24-1 and TRBJ1-2; D unresolved. CDR1 KGHDR and CDR2 SFDVKD come from the germline V gene. This CDR3 has 13 amino acids. Between the trimmed V and J ends, which lost 5 bases and 0 bases, there was a span of 6 bases. CDR3 protein: CATSVQSNYGYTF. The CDR3 DNA reads TGTGCCACCAGTGTACAGTCTAACTATGGCTACACCTTC.

The chain joins TRBV7-2 to TRBJ1-5; D unresolved. V was trimmed by 3 bases and J by 2 bases, leaving 14 bases between them. This CDR3 is 16 amino acids long. CDR1 and CDR2 from the germline V gene are SGHTA and FQGNSA. The CDR3 sequence: CASSFWSGRGNQPQHF. DNA of the CDR3: TGTGCCAGCAGCTTTTGGTCTGGGCGGGGCAATCAGCCCCAGCATTTT.

V gene TRBV28 combines with J gene TRBJ1-2; TRBD1 agrees at 9 bases. V shed 6 bases, J shed 7 bases, and the junction held 6 bases outside the gene matches. CDR3 size: 13 residues. Germline V CDR1 and CDR2: MDHEN, SYDVKM. The CDR3 sequence is CASSPTGGSGYTF. CDR3 DNA: TGTGCCAGCAGCCCTACAGGGGGCTCTGGCTACACCTTC.

A word on this clone: This CDR3 is also generated by other DNA sequences in the sample. The CDR3 nucleotides read TGTGCCAGCAGCCTGCGACTAGACCAAGAGACCCAGTACTTC. Its protein is CASSLRLDQETQYF. The gene calls are TRBV7-9 and TRBJ2-5, with TRBD2 as a possible D gene (6 bases). The length of the CDR3 is 14 residues. Trimming left V 5 bases short and J 0 bases short, with 10 bases between. Looked up from germline, CDR1 is SEHNR and CDR2 is FQNEAQ (reference sequence). The full variable domain, in which reference TRBV7-9 and TRBJ2-5 provide the parts outside the CDR3, is DTGVSQNPRHKITKRGQNVTFRCDPISEHNRLYWYRQTLGQGPEFLTYFQNEAQLEKSRLLSDRFSAERPKGSFSTLEIQRTEQGDSAMYLCASSLRLDQETQYFGPGTRLLVL.

This clone was found a few times. CDR3 region: CASSGQGGYTDTQYF. CDR3 sequence (DNA): TGTGCCAGCAGTGGACAGGGGGGATACACAGATACGCAGTATTTT. The V gene is TRBV2, the J gene TRBJ2-3; 9 bases map to TRBD1. Trimming took 4 bases from V and 2 from J; bases not matched to a gene: 4. CDR3 length: 15 amino acids. CDR1 is SNHLY, CDR2 FYNNEI, per germline.

The rearrangement uses TRBV2 and TRBJ1-1; D might be TRBD1 (5 bases). Trimming took 6 bases from V and 0 from J, leaving 11 bases between them. This CDR3 comprises 14 residues. CDR1 SNHLY and CDR2 FYNNEI come from the germline V gene. This CDR3 reads CASRGVAVNTEAFF. The CDR3 region has the DNA TGTGCCAGCAGGGGGGTAGCGGTGAACACTGAAGCTTTCTTT.

The chain joins TRBV7-2 to TRBJ1-5; 8 bases are shared with TRBD1. Unmatched junction bases numbered 6, after V lost 3 bases and J lost 5 bases. The V gene's germline CDR1 is SGHTA and CDR2 FQGNSA. The CDR3 runs to 15 residues. CDR3 loop: CASSFGGTGYQPQHF. CDR3 nucleotides: TGTGCCAGCAGCTTCGGCGGGACAGGCTATCAGCCCCAGCATTTT.

In its sample, this clone was seen once. This chain connects TRBV3-1 (or the pseudogene TRBV3-2) to TRBJ2-2; 8 bases match TRBD2. Germline V gives CDR1 LGHDT, CDR2 YNNKEL (reference sequence). This CDR3 contains 13 residues. The ends lost 5 bases at V and 4 bases at J; junction bases unmatched: 0. CDR3 region: CASSTSGTGELFF. In DNA, the CDR3 is TGTGCCAGCAGCACTAGCGGCACCGGGGAGCTGTTTTTT.

The chain employs TRBV11-2 and TRBJ2-5; tentatively, D is TRBD2 (5 bases). This CDR3 is built from 14 residues. Germline V lookup: CDR1 SGHAT, CDR2 FQNNGV. V shed 3 bases and J shed 1 base, with 9 bases lying between them. The CDR3 loop reads CASSFGLIQETQYF. DNA for the CDR3: TGTGCCAGCAGCTTCGGACTGATCCAAGAGACCCAGTACTTC. The entire variable domain, with the rest obtained from reference TRBV11-2 and TRBJ2-5, is as follows: EAGVAQSPRYKIIEKRQSVAFWCNPISGHATLYWYQQILGQGPKLLIQFQNNGVVDDSQLPKDRFSAERLKGVDSTLKIQPAKLEDSAVYLCASSFGLIQETQYFGPGTRLLVL.

The chain carries TRBV18 and TRBJ2-1; a possible D gene is TRBD1 (5 bases). The CDR3 is made up of 13 amino acids. V lost 5 bases and J 7 bases, leaving 12 bases between the germline ends. Per the germline V gene, CDR1 is KGHSH and CDR2 is LQKENI. CDR3 bases: TGTGCCAGCTCAGGGCAGGGAACGAATGAGCAGTTCTTC. Residues: CASSGQGTNEQFF.

The gene calls are TRBV6-5 and TRBJ1-1, with D possibly TRBD1 on 5 matching bases. The germline V gene encodes CDR1 MNHEY and CDR2 SVGAGI. The CDR3 contains 14 residues. V was clipped by 8 bases and J by 0 bases, with 13 bases between them. This CDR3 reads CASRRGKMNTEAFF. The CDR3 nucleotides read TGTGCCAGCCGCCGGGGGAAAATGAACACTGAAGCTTTCTTT.

This rearrangement joins TRBV28 to TRBJ1-1; 9 bases fit TRBD1. Germline trimming cut 8 bases from V and 0 bases from J; bases unmatched to any gene: 4. The length of the CDR3 is 14 residues. Germline CDR1 is MDHEN and CDR2 is SYDVKM. The CDR3 protein is CASQTGGMNTEAFF. The CDR3 DNA follows: TGTGCCAGCCAAACAGGGGGCATGAACACTGAAGCTTTCTTT.

Written as DNA, the CDR3 is TGCGCCAGCAGCCTGAACTATGGCTACACCTTC. It translates to CASSLNYGYTF. The V and J genes are TRBV5-1 and TRBJ1-2; D is unresolved. This CDR3 comprises 11 residues. Germline CDR1 SGHRS, CDR2 YFSETQ. Trimming cost V 4 bases and J 2 bases, with 3 bases left between them.

V and J are TRBV2 and TRBJ1-3, with D possibly matching TRBD1 (6 bases). CDR3 size: 14 residues. Between the trimmed V and J ends, which lost 7 bases and 4 bases, there was a span of 14 bases. The germline CDR1 and CDR2 sequences are SNHLY and FYNNEI. The CDR3 sequence is CASTVEQGGNTIYF. The CDR3 DNA reads TGTGCCAGCACCGTCGAACAGGGAGGAAACACCATATATTTT. Full variable domain (missing parts from reference TRBV2 and TRBJ1-3): EPEVTQTPSHQVTQMGQEVILRCVPISNHLYFYWYRQILGQKVEFLVSFYNNEISEKSEIFDDQFSVERPDGSNFTLKIRSTKLEDSAMYFCASTVEQGGNTIYFGEGSWLTVV.

This rearrangement joins TRBV19 to TRBJ2-7, with 9 bases matching TRBD1. J gave up 5 bases and V 6 bases, and 8 bases lay outside the gene matches. There are 14 residues in the CDR3. Per germline, CDR1 LNHDA and CDR2 SQIVND (reference sequence). The CDR3 reads CASRRTGGRDEQYF. CDR3 DNA sequence: TGTGCCAGTAGGAGAACAGGGGGCCGGGACGAGCAGTACTTC.

This clone was detected only a few times. The genes are TRBV9 and TRBJ2-5; 8 bases line up with TRBD2. Germline assignment: CDR1 SGDLS and CDR2 YYNGEE. The V gene end was trimmed by 3 bases and the J gene end by 5 bases; junction bases not matched to a gene: 6. The CDR3 is made up of 14 amino acids. The CDR3 region is CASSARGGLETQYF. DNA for the CDR3: TGTGCCAGCAGCGCTCGGGGGGGCCTGGAGACCCAGTACTTC.

In its sample, this clone was seen once. The V gene is TRBV6-5, the J gene TRBJ1-1; D is unresolved. The germline V and J ends were trimmed by 2 bases and 4 bases, with 11 bases remaining between them. Germline values: CDR1 MNHEY, CDR2 SVGAGI. The CDR3 contains 14 residues. The CDR3 nucleotides read TGTGCCAGCAGTTACCCAGAAGTCAGCACTGAAGCTTTCTTT. Its protein product is CASSYPEVSTEAFF.

The J gene is TRBJ2-7, the V gene TRBV5-1, with a tentative D call TRBD1 (5 bases). V lost 3 bases, J lost 3 bases, and 16 bases lay in between. The CDR3 contains 15 residues. Looked up from germline, CDR1 is SGHRS and CDR2 is YFSETQ. CDR3 loop: CASSWVPTEIYEQYV. In nucleotides, the CDR3 is TGCGCCAGCAGCTGGGTTCCGACAGAGATCTACGAGCAGTACGTC.

The rearrangement joins TRBV28 to TRBJ2-3; 13 nucleotides line up with TRBD2. The CDR3 extends over 17 amino acids. Germline V gene sequence: CDR1 MDHEN, CDR2 SYDVKM. Trimming cost V 3 bases and J 5 bases; bases outside gene matches: 8. CDR3 sequence reads: CASSLAPLAGGRDTQYF. CDR3 DNA: TGTGCCAGCAGTTTGGCTCCACTAGCGGGGGGGCGAGATACGCAGTATTTT.

The chain combines TRBV4-2 with TRBJ2-7, with TRBD2 matching 10 bases. CDR3 size: 17 residues. The germline gives CDR1 LGHNA, CDR2 YNFKEQ. Trimming removed 1 base from V and 5 bases from J; junction bases left unmatched: 11. The CDR3 sequence is CASSQVASGGYGDEQYF. The CDR3 DNA follows: TGTGCCAGCAGCCAAGTGGCTAGCGGGGGCTACGGGGACGAGCAGTACTTC.

The J gene is TRBJ1-2, the V gene TRBV6-1, with unresolved D. The CDR3 is made up of 13 amino acids. Trimming removed 2 bases from V and 7 bases from J, with 11 bases in between. Germline V CDR1 and CDR2: MNHNS, SASEGT. The chain's CDR3 is CASSENGFFGYTF. The DNA of the CDR3 is TGTGCCAGCAGTGAAAACGGGTTTTTTGGCTACACCTTC.